This paragraph covers one TCR beta chain sequence. No antigen is known for it. Base qualities are not at hand, and no much larger clone is one base apart. Library preparation employed 5' RACE. The sequencing machine was an Illumina HiSeq 2500. The second PCR ran for about 6 to 11 cycles and used a J-beta primer mix along with a sample-barcoded 5' primer. Each TCR beta cDNA molecule received a unique molecular identifier from a template-switch 5' adaptor carrying 12 random nucleotides. Each sample yielded at least 2.5 million CDR3-containing paired-end reads. All of the RNA was converted into first-strand cDNA using the Mint cDNA synthesis kit, with a TRBC-specific oligonucleotide serving as the primer. After uracil-DNA glycosylase treatment, a first 18-cycle PCR used universal primers M1SS and BC2_uni_R on all cDNA. In the authors' own workflow: For normalization, 1 million high-quality reads were randomly selected from each sample, with every read carrying a distinct molecular identifier. Instead of being binned into consensus sequences, reads with shared molecular identifiers were discarded. CDR3 identification, clonotype clustering and error correction used MiTCR with a Q25 quality threshold and the strictest error-elimination algorithm. Lower-bound total TCR beta diversity was estimated with a nonparametric unseen species model using Euler transformation. TCRdb reanalyzed the raw reads on its own, using fastp at Q25 for trimming and MiXCR for clone calling, and kept in-frame beta chains. Identical CDR3 protein sequences are pooled into one entry, listed with their most common genes and DNA. The V and J calls, along with clone size, are taken from TCRdb and not from the paper's own processing. Counted in this sample were 700,000 to 850,000 distinct CDR3 sequences; roughly 53% of them appeared once. The ten largest clones capture approximately 41% of the sample.

Donors were roughly 40 systemically healthy Caucasian individuals from Russia aged 6 to 90 years. Each donor gave approximately 9.3 milliliters of peripheral blood, collected into EDTA-treated Vacutainer tubes. Ficoll-Paque density-gradient centrifugation was used to isolate PBMCs, with at least 6.5 million per sample. Total RNA was extracted from PBMCs with Trizol reagent, with at least 6 micrograms obtained per sample. For every donor, flow cytometry on a PBMC aliquot measured the percentage of naive CD45RAhigh/CD27high T cells. The CDR3 has 10 amino acids, counting the end cysteine and phenylalanine. Solely the CDR3 DNA is kept, with 30 bases framed from the first base. CDR1 MDHEN and CDR2 SYDVKM are derived from the germline V gene. V is clipped by 10 bases and J by 10 bases, and the sequence between their germline boundaries is 11 bases long. The source of the sample is a study of blood T cells in healthy people across ages (dated by TCRdb to the mid-2010s). The study in broad terms: In model experiments, template switching captured about one uniquely barcoded TCR beta cDNA molecule for every two T cells. The donors were split into four age groups: young (average 16 years), middle-aged (nearly 40), aged (roughly 65) and long-lived (roughly 77). The study measured age-related changes in TCR beta repertoire diversity using deep sequencing normalized with unique cDNA molecular identifiers. To avoid experimental bias, donors of different ages were spread randomly across the sequencing lanes. The study analyzed two additional independent replicas of 1 million unique cDNA reads from the same blood draw for two donors, one aged 18 to 30 and one aged 80 or older.

What the research found in general, with its limitations: Because profiling used bulk unsorted PBMCs, naive and antigen-experienced compartments could not be compared conclusively. Because donor CMV infection status was unknown, age-related changes in expanded clonotypes were potentially confounded. As age increased, observed TCR beta diversity per million T cells dropped in a roughly linear way, and a significant reduction was already evident by age about 40. A strong correlation was found between observed TCR beta diversity and the percentage of naive T cells measured by flow cytometry. Compared with the aged group, the long-lived group had more naive CD4+ T cells, fewer expanded clones and increased TCR diversity, suggesting age selection. Estimates of total diversity based on one million sequenced T cells were regarded as lower bounds and as underestimates.

The TCR comes from a man older than 75 in good health. The V and J segments used are TRBV28 and TRBJ2-1; the D gene assignment is ambiguous. The sequencing input was blood. The CDR3 region has the sequence CATMAYEQFF. The DNA reads TGTGCCACCATGGCCTACGAGCAGTTCTTC. The variable domain in full, with residues beyond the CDR3 obtained from the reference TRBV28 and TRBJ2-1 genes, is DVKVTQSSRYLVKRTGEKVFLECVQDMDHENMFWYRQDPGLGLRLIYFSYDVKMKEKGDIPEGYSVSREKKERFSLILESASTNQTSMYLCATMAYEQFFGPGTRLTVL.